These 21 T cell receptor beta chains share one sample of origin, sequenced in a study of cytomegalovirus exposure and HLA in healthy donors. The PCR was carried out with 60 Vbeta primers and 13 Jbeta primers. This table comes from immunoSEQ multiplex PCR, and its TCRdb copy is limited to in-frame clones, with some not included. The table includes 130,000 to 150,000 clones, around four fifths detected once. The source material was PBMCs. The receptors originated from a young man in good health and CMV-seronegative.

CDR3 bases: TGTGCCAGCAGTGAATTCGGCAGGGGGGACACTGAAGCTTTCTTT. Translation: CASSEFGRGDTEAFF. This chain joins TRBV6-1 and TRBJ1-1, with 7 bases identical to TRBD1. V was pared by 2 bases and J by 3 bases, with 6 bases of the junction left unmatched. CDR3 length: 15 amino acids. Germline V gene sequence: CDR1 MNHNS, CDR2 SASEGT.

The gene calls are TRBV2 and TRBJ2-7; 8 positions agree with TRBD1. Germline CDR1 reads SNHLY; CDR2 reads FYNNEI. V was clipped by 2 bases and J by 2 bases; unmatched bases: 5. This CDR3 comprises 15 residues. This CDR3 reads CASSETGGAPYEQYF. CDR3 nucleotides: TGTGCCAGCAGTGAAACAGGGGGAGCACCCTACGAGCAGTACTTC.

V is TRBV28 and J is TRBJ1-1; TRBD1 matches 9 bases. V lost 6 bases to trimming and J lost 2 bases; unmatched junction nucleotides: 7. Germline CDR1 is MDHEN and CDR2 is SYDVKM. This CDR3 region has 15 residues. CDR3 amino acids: CASRLKGQGNTEAFF. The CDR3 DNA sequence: TGTGCCAGCAGGCTAAAGGGACAGGGAAACACTGAAGCTTTCTTT.

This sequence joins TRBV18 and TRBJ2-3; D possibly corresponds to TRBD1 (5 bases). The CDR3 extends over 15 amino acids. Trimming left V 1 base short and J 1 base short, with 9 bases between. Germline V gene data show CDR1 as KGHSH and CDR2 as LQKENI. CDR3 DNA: TGTGCCAGCTCACCACTCAGGGATGGCACAGATACGCAGTATTTT. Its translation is CASSPLRDGTDTQYF.

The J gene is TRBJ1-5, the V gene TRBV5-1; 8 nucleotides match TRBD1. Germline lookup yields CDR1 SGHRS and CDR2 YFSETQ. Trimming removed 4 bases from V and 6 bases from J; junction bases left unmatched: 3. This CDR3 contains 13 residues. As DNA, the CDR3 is TGCGCCAGCAGCAAAGACAGGGGTCAGCCCCAGCATTTT. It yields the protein CASSKDRGQPQHF.

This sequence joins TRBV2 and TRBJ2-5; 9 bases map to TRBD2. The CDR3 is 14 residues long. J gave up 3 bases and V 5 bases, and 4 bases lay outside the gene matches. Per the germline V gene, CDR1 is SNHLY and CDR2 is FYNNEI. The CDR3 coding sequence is TGTGCCAGCAGTTTCCTAGCGGGAAAAGAGACCCAGTACTTC. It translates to CASSFLAGKETQYF.

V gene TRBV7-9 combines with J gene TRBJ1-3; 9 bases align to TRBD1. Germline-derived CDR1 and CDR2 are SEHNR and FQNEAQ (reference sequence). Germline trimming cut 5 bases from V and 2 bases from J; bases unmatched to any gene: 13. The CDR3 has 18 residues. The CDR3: CASSTGGQGSMAGNTIYF. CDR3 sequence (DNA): TGTGCCAGCAGCACTGGGGGACAGGGAAGTATGGCTGGAAACACCATATATTTT.

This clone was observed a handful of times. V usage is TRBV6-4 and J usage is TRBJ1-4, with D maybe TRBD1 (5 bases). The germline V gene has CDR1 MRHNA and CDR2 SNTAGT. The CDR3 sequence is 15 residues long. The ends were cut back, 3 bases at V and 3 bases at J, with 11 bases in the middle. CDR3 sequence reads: CASSETGAPNEKLFF. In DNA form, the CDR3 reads TGTGCCAGCAGTGAAACAGGAGCCCCTAATGAAAAACTGTTTTTT.

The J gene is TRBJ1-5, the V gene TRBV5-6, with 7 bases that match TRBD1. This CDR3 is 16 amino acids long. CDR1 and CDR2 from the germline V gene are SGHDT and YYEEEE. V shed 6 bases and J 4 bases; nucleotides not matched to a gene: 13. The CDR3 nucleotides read TGTGCCAGCACCCAGAGCTTTGCAGGGGGAAATCAGCCCCAGCATTTT. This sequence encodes CASTQSFAGGNQPQHF.

In nucleotides, the CDR3 is TGTGCCAGCAGTTTTTTCCTTACAGGGCTTATCTCTGGAAACACCATATATTTT. Its protein product is CASSFFLTGLISGNTIYF. This sequence joins TRBV28 and TRBJ1-3, with D possibly being TRBD1 (6 bases). The germline gives CDR1 MDHEN, CDR2 SYDVKM. CDR3 size: 18 residues. With 3 bases removed from V and 0 bases from J, the gap between germline ends came to 18 bases.

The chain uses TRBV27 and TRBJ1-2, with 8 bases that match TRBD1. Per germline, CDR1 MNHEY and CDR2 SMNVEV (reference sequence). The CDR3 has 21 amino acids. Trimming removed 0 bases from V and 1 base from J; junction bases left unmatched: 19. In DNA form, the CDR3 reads TGTGCCAGCAGTTTATCGATCGGGGATCGGACAGGGCGAGGGATTAACTATGGCTACACCTTC. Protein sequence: CASSLSIGDRTGRGINYGYTF.

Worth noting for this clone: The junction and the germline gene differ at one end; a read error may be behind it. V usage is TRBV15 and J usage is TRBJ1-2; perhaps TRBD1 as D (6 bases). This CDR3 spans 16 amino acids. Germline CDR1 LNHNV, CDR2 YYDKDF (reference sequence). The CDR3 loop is CATSRGFSGTLSRYPF. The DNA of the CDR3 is TGTGCCACCAGCAGAGGGTTTAGCGGGACACTCTCTCGCTACCCCTTC.

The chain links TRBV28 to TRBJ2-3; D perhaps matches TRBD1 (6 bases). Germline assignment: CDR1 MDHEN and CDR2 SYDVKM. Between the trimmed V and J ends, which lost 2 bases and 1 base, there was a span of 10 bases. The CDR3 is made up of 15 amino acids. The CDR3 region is CASSLQGLGTDTQYF. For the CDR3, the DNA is TGTGCCAGCAGTTTACAGGGGCTAGGCACAGATACGCAGTATTTT.

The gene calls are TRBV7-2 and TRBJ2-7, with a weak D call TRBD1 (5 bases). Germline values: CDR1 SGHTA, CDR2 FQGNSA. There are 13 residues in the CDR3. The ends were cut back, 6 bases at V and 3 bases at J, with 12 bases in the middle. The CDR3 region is CASSSFQGYEQYF. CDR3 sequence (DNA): TGTGCCAGCAGTTCCTTTCAGGGCTACGAGCAGTACTTC.

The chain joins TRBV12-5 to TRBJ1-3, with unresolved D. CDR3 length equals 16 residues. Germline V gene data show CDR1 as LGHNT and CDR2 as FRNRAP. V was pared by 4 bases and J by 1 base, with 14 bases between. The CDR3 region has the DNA TGTGCTAGTGGTTCCGAGTACAGCGGATCTGGAAACACCATATATTTT. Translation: CASGSEYSGSGNTIYF.

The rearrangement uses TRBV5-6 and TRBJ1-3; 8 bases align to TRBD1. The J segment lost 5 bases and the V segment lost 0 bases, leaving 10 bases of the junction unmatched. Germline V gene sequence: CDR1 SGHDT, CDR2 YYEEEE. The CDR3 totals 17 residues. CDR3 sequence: CASSLAGVRGRRNTIYF. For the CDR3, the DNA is TGTGCCAGCAGCTTGGCCGGTGTCAGGGGGCGAAGAAACACCATATATTTT.

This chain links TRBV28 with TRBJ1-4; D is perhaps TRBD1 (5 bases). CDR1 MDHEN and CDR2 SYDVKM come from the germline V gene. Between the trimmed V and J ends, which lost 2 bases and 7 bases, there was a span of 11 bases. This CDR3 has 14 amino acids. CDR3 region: CASSLQGAGEKLFF. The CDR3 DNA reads TGTGCCAGCAGTTTACAGGGAGCGGGTGAAAAACTGTTTTTT.

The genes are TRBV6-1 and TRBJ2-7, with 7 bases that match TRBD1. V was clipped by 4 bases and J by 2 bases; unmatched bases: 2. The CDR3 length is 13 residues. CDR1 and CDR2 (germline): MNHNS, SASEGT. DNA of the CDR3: TGTGCCAGCAGTGCGCAGGGGGCCTACGAGCAGTACTTC. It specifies CASSAQGAYEQYF.

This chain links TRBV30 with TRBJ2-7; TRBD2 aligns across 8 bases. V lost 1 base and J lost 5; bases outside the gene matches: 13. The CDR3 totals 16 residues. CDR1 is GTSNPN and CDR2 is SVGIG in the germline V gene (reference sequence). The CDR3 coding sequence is TGTGCCTGGAGTGCCGCAAGAGGACTAGCCAGCAACGAGCAGTACTTC. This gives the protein CAWSAARGLASNEQYF.

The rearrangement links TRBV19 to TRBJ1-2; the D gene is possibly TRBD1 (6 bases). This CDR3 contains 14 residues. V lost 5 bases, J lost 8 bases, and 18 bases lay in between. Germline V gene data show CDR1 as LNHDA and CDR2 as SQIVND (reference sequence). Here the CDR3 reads CASSPGASWEGYTF. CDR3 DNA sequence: TGTGCCAGTAGTCCAGGGGCGTCGTGGGAAGGCTACACCTTC.

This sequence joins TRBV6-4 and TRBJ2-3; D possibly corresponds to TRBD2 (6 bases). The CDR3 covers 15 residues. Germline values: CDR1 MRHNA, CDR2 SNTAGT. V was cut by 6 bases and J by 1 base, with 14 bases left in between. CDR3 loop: CASRLEASGTDTQYF. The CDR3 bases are TGTGCCAGCAGGCTAGAAGCTAGCGGCACAGATACGCAGTATTTT.